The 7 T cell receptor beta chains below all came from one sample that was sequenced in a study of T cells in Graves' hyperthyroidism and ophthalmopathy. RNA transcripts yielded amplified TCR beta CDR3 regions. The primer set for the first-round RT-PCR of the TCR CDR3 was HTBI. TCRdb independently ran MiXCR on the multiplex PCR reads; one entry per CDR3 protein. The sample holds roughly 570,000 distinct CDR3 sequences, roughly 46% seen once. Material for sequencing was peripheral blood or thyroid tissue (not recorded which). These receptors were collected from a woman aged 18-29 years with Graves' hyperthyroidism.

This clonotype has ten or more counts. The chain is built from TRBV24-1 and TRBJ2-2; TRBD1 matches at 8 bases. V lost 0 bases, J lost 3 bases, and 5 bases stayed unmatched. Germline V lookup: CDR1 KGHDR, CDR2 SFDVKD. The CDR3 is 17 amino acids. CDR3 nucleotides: TGTGCCACCAGTGATTTGGAACAGGGGGGTTACACCGGGGAGCTGTTTTTT. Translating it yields CATSDLEQGGYTGELFF.

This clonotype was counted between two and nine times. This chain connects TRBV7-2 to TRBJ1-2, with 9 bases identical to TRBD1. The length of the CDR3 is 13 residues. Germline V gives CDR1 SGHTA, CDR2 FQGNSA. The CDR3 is CARPGPTGGGYTF. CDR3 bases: TGTGCTAGACCGGGACCGACAGGGGGTGGCTACACCTTC.

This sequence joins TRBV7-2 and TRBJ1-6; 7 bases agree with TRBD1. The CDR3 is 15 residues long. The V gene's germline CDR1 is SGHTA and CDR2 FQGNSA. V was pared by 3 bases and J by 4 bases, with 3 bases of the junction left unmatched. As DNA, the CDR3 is TGTGCCAGCAGCTTCGGACAGGCTTATAATTCACCCCTCCACTTT. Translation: CASSFGQAYNSPLHF.

The CDR3 DNA reads as TGTGCCAGCAGCAAAGAGGACAGAGAGTATGGCTACACCTTC. Its translation is CASSKEDREYGYTF. The V and J genes are TRBV7-8 and TRBJ1-2, with TRBD1 as a possible D gene (6 bases). Germline V gene data show CDR1 as SGHVS and CDR2 as FQNEAQ. The CDR3 totals 14 residues. The V gene lost 5 bases and the J gene lost 5 bases, with 15 bases spanning the gap.

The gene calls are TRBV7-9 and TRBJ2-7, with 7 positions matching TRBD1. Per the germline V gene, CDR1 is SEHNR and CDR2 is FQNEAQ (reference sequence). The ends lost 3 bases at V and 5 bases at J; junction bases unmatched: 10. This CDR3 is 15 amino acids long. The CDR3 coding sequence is TGTGCCAGCAGCTTGGTAGGGACAGACTTCGACGAGCAGTACTTC. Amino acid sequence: CASSLVGTDFDEQYF.

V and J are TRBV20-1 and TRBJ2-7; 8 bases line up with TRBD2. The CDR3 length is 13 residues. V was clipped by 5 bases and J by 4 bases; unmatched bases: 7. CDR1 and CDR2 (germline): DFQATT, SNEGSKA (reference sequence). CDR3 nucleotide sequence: TGCAGTGCTCTCACGGGAGGGGGGTACGAGCAGTACTTC. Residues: CSALTGGGYEQYF.

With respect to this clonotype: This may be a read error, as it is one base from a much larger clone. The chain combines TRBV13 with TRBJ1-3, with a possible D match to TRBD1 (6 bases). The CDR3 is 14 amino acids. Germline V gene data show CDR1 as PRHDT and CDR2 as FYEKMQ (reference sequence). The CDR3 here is CAGSHRVLGNTIYF. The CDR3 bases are TGTGCCGGCAGTCACAGGGTTCTTGGAAACACCATATATTTT.